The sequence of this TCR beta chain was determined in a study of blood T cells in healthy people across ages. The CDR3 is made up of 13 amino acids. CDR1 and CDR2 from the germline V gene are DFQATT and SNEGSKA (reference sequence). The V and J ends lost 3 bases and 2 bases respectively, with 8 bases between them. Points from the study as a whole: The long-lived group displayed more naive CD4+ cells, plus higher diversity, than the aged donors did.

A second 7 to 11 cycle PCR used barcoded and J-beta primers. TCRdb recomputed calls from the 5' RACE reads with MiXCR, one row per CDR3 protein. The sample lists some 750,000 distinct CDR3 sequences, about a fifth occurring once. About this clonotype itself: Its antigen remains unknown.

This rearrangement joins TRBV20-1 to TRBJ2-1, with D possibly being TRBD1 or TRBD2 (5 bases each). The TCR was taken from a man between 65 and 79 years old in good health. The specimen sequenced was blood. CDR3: CSASGATYNEQFF. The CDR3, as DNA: TGCAGTGCTAGCGGGGCTACCTACAATGAGCAGTTCTTC.